Listed below are T cell receptor beta chains from one sample, sequenced in a study of identical twins. In TCRdb, the 5' RACE reads were re-called with MiXCR into one record per CDR3 protein. This table has roughly 250,000 distinct CDR3 sequences, about 7.3% appearing once. In addition, the sample was reused for a study of yellow fever vaccine responses in identical twins.

Source material: memory (CD45RO+) T cells sorted from blood. These receptors came from a woman under 30 in good health. The CDR3 runs from the conserved cysteine through the conserved F or W.

v_gene	j_gene	CDR3aa
TRBV5-1	TRBJ2-3	CASSLGLQAGINRERTDTQYF
TRBV7-3	TRBJ2-1	CASSTGTSGSPWLNNEQFF
TRBV6-1	TRBJ2-7	CASRTGTSGTYEQYF
TRBV4-1	TRBJ2-3	CASSWRFSGKATDTQYF
TRBV6-5	TRBJ2-6	CASSPSGASGANVLTF
TRBV7-8	TRBJ2-5	CASSLGPGAETQYF
TRBV20-1	TRBJ2-1	CSAGYYNEQFF
TRBV12-3/TRBV12-4	TRBJ2-3	CASRLGGPTDTQYF
TRBV15	TRBJ2-3	CATSGVAGGADTQYF
TRBV10-2	TRBJ2-3	CASSHPDGAYTDTQYF
TRBV15	TRBJ2-2	CATSSTTGLAGVTGELFF
TRBV20-1	TRBJ2-3	CSARAVDGREGPTDTQYF
TRBV4-1	TRBJ2-7	CASGSERGEQYF
TRBV6-4	TRBJ2-3	CASSDSPGGTDTQYF
TRBV5-1	TRBJ1-1	CASSSRAAGGVNTEAFF
TRBV29-1	TRBJ2-7	CSVGGPAYEQYF
TRBV4-2	TRBJ2-3	CASSQEAAPTDTQYF
TRBV20-1	TRBJ2-5	CSAMGASGRPRETQYF
TRBV6-1	TRBJ2-7	CASSEEPTGVYF
TRBV28	TRBJ1-1	CASSTGQGRNTEAFF
TRBV29-1	TRBJ2-2	CSVVSNTGELFF
TRBV4-1	TRBJ2-1	CASSPEGGAGGRGEQFF
TRBV11-3	TRBJ1-5	CASSFRQGPPQPQHF
TRBV12-3/TRBV12-4	TRBJ1-1	CASTTGAMSLTEAFF
TRBV3-1	TRBJ2-3	CASSHVRADTQYF
TRBV20-1	TRBJ2-2	CSAKTGPAGGELFF
TRBV2	TRBJ2-1	CASSEGEWAKVGNEQFF
TRBV6-4	TRBJ2-3	CASPDWGADTQYF
TRBV19	TRBJ2-2	CASTRSGGQKGTGELFF
TRBV11-2	TRBJ2-2	CASSFNFRGGELFF
TRBV10-3	TRBJ2-2	CAIRSGTGNTGELFF
TRBV20-1	TRBJ2-1	CSAQPVAFLAGGGNEQFF
TRBV18	TRBJ1-6	CASSAQDRAANSPLHF
TRBV12-3/TRBV12-4	TRBJ2-2	CASSGGTRNTGELFF
TRBV7-2	TRBJ2-2	CASSPPFRGASGELFF
TRBV6-5	TRBJ1-6	CASSYFPWAVPNSPLHF
TRBV11-1	TRBJ2-5	CASSLATLAGGPEAKTQYF
TRBV28	TRBJ2-2	CASSSRRTGYTGELFF
TRBV7-2	TRBJ2-3	CASSLGLAGQGTQYF
TRBV4-1	TRBJ1-1	CASSSPTEGTEAFF
TRBV11-2	TRBJ1-3	CASSLDLAVSGNTIYF
TRBV9	TRBJ1-1	CASSVEVRGPGTEAFF
TRBV7-2	TRBJ1-5	CASGQGYQPQHF
TRBV7-9	TRBJ1-1	CASSLALQTADTEAFF
TRBV5-1	TRBJ1-1	CASSLETGNTEAFF
TRBV20-1	TRBJ2-3	CSARGGLSGSADTQYF
TRBV28	TRBJ1-6	CASSFQGRNSPLHF
TRBV7-9	TRBJ2-3	CASTRGGQHTDTQYF
TRBV29-1	TRBJ1-1	CSVEGWQGITEAFF
TRBV12-3/TRBV12-4	TRBJ1-1	CASSPESTGNTEAFF
TRBV20-1	TRBJ2-3	CSARVNGQHTDTQYF
TRBV29-1	TRBJ2-3	CSVAGEDTQYF
TRBV10-2	TRBJ2-2	CASRRGTGGGTGELFF
TRBV11-2	TRBJ1-1	CASRGTGGKSEAFF
TRBV11-3	TRBJ2-5	CASSSRLAGRLGETQYF
TRBV12-3/TRBV12-4	TRBJ1-2	CASSLAGQGGFHGYTF
TRBV14	TRBJ2-3	CASSQLDGGSTDTQYF
TRBV11-2	TRBJ2-1	CASNQAGGPISYNEQFF